Shown below are 12 T cell receptor beta chains from a single sample sequenced in a study of T cell responses to AZD1222 COVID-19 vaccine. The data were produced by immunoSEQ multiplex PCR, yet TCRdb's version contains in-frame clones alone and is incomplete. Of around 100,000 clones listed, around nine tenths are singletons. The sample in question was peripheral blood, obtained on day 0 of AZD1222 vaccination. Every receptor here comes from an adult in good health.

V and J are TRBV28 and TRBJ1-3, with a possible D match to TRBD1 (5 bases). The CDR3 consists of 15 residues. The V end lost 2 bases, the J end lost 1 base, and 9 bases lay between the germline ends. Germline V gene lookup returns CDR1 MDHEN and CDR2 SYDVKM. The CDR3 DNA is TGTGCCAGCAGTTTAGATGGGGGTTCTGGAAACACCATATATTTT. Translation: CASSLDGGSGNTIYF.

The genes are TRBV27 and TRBJ1-6, with D possibly matching TRBD1 (5 bases). The CDR3 is made up of 14 amino acids. Trimming pared 4 bases from V and 4 bases from J, leaving 8 bases between. The germline V gene encodes CDR1 MNHEY and CDR2 SMNVEV (reference sequence). Here the CDR3 DNA reads TGTGCCAGCAGTTATCAGGGTTATAATTCACCCCTCCACTTT. It is translated as CASSYQGYNSPLHF.

The V gene is TRBV3-1 (or the pseudogene TRBV3-2), the J gene TRBJ2-4, with 8 bases identical to TRBD1. In germline, CDR1 is LGHDT, CDR2 YNNKEL (reference sequence). CDR3 length equals 19 residues. V gave up 0 bases and J gave up 0 bases; unmatched junction bases: 10. CDR3 DNA: TGTGCCAGCAGCCAAGACGTGAGGGGGGACAGGATAGCCAAAAACATTCAGTACTTC. This translates into CASSQDVRGDRIAKNIQYF.

The rearrangement uses TRBV19 and TRBJ1-6; 7 nucleotides align to TRBD1. The germline CDR1 and CDR2 sequences are LNHDA and SQIVND (reference sequence). V trimming: 5 bases; J trimming: 7 bases; junction bases outside the gene matches: 11. This CDR3 contains 16 residues. CDR3 protein: CASSVPTGAANSPLHF. CDR3 nucleotides: TGTGCCAGTAGTGTTCCAACAGGGGCCGCCAATTCACCCCTCCACTTT.

The chain carries TRBV27 and TRBJ2-3; TRBD2 matches 9 bases. The CDR3 totals 14 residues. The V gene's germline CDR1 is MNHEY and CDR2 SMNVEV (reference sequence). J was trimmed by 6 bases and V by 3 bases; bases with no gene match: 4. The chain's CDR3 is CASSFAGGTDTQYF. The CDR3, as DNA: TGTGCCAGCAGTTTCGCGGGGGGGACGGATACGCAGTATTTT.

J is TRBJ2-7 and V is TRBV7-9; D possibly corresponds to TRBD1 (6 bases). The V and J ends lost 0 bases and 7 bases respectively, with 10 bases between them. The CDR3 length is 13 residues. Germline V gene lookup returns CDR1 SEHNR and CDR2 FQNEAQ (reference sequence). The CDR3, as DNA: TGTGCCAGCAGCTTAGCCGTCACAGGGGAGCAGTACTTC. This encodes CASSLAVTGEQYF.

The DNA for the CDR3 is TGCGCCAGCAGCCCCATCGACACACCTCGCTCCTACAATGAGCAGTTCTTC. This codes for CASSPIDTPRSYNEQFF. The chain is built from TRBV5-1 and TRBJ2-1; no clear D gene. The length of the CDR3 is 17 residues. Germline values: CDR1 SGHRS, CDR2 YFSETQ. Trimming cost V 4 bases and J 0 bases, with 17 bases left between them.

This rearrangement joins TRBV7-2 to TRBJ2-2; TRBD1 matches 7 bases. With V trimmed by 6 bases and J by 5 bases, 12 bases remained unmatched. The CDR3 runs to 16 residues. Germline lookup yields CDR1 SGHTA and CDR2 FQGNSA. The CDR3 region has the DNA TGTGCCAGCAGTTCGACGAAGGGGGCGCATACCGGGGAGCTGTTTTTT. The encoded protein is CASSSTKGAHTGELFF.

This rearrangement joins TRBV23-1 to TRBJ2-5; the D call may be TRBD1 or TRBD2 (6 bases each). TRBV23-1 falls under the ORF class, with uncertain function. Trimming removed 3 bases from V and 2 bases from J, with 22 bases in between. This CDR3 spans 18 amino acids. In DNA form, the CDR3 reads TGCGCCAGCAGTCAGGCCGGCGGGACAACCTATGCGCAAGAGACCCAGTACTTC. Encoded protein: CASSQAGGTTYAQETQYF.

This chain uses TRBV5-1 with TRBJ1-4; D unresolved. The germline V gene has CDR1 SGHRS and CDR2 YFSETQ. This CDR3 contains 14 residues. The V end lost 1 base, the J end lost 0 bases, and 4 bases lay between the germline ends. The CDR3 loop is CASSLTATNEKLFF. The CDR3 bases are TGCGCCAGCAGCTTGACGGCAACTAATGAAAAACTGTTTTTT. Supplemented by reference TRBV5-1 and TRBJ1-4, the full variable domain reads KAGVTQTPRYLIKTRGQQVTLSCSPISGHRSVSWYQQTPGQGLQFLFEYFSETQRNKGNFPGRFSGRQFSNSRSEMNVSTLELGDSALYLCASSLTATNEKLFFGSGTQLSVL.

To note about this clone: Compared with germline, one end of the junction differs, possibly owing to a read error. The V and J genes are TRBV5-8 and TRBJ2-7; D possibly corresponds to TRBD2 (5 bases). Germline V lookup: CDR1 SGHTS, CDR2 YDEGEE. The CDR3 spans 13 residues. CDR3 loop: CASSFQRVGRISF. CDR3 bases: TGTGCCAGCAGCTTTCAGAGGGTGGGCAGGATCTCCTTC.

The chain uses TRBV7-9 and TRBJ2-7, with no clear D. Germline loops: CDR1 SEHNR, CDR2 FQNEAQ (reference sequence). Trimming shortened V by 8 bases and J by 6 bases, and 11 bases separated the two germline ends. The length of the CDR3 is 11 residues. The CDR3 DNA sequence: TGTGCCAGCGATAGGTGGGGCGAGCAGTACTTC. Translated, it gives CASDRWGEQYF. Using reference TRBV7-9 and TRBJ2-7 for the parts outside the CDR3, the full variable domain is DTGVSQNPRHKITKRGQNVTFRCDPISEHNRLYWYRQTLGQGPEFLTYFQNEAQLEKSRLLSDRFSAERPKGSFSTLEIQRTEQGDSAMYLCASDRWGEQYFGPGTRLTVT.